The rows below give T cell receptor beta chains drawn from one sample of a study of cytomegalovirus exposure and HLA in healthy donors. TCRdb's copy holds only in-frame clones and misses some; the assay was immunoSEQ multiplex PCR. In the table there are 85,000 to 100,000 clones, around 79% of which are singletons. Material for sequencing was PBMCs. These TCRs come from a middle-aged woman in good health and CMV-seronegative. CDR3s include the opening cysteine and the closing phenylalanine or tryptophan. D genes are given only for firm matches. For some rows the clone size is stated as once, few or many, or as a class when expanded; others skip it.

>-|-|TRBV7-9|TRBJ1-1
CASSPWGRGNTEAFF
TGTGCCAGCAGCCCTTGGGGCAGGGGGAACACTGAAGCTTTCTTT
>-|-|TRBV2|TRBJ2-7
CASSIEEFYEQYF
TGTGCCAGCAGTATAGAGGAGTTCTACGAGCAGTACTTC
>-|-|TRBV7-9|TRBJ1-1
CASSLESRGRGEAFF
TGTGCCAGCAGCTTAGAATCTAGGGGAAGAGGTGAAGCTTTCTTT
>-|TRBD2|TRBV6-1|TRBJ2-1
CARKVLAGGQDEQFF
TGTGCCAGGAAAGTACTAGCGGGGGGGCAGGATGAGCAGTTCTTC
>-|-|TRBV10-3|TRBJ1-3
CAISETGRVEGNTIYF
TGTGCCATCAGTGAGACTGGCAGGGTGGAAGGAAACACCATATATTTT
>-|-|TRBV27|TRBJ1-2
CASRGTSRSGGYTF
TGTGCCTCAAGGGGGACTAGCAGGTCAGGAGGCTACACCTTC
>-|TRBD2|TRBV2|TRBJ2-1
CASSGRGGTYNEQFF
TGTGCCAGCAGTGGGCGGGGGGGAACCTACAATGAGCAGTTCTTC
>-|-|TRBV7-9|TRBJ1-6
CASSWREGGSPLHF
TGTGCCAGCAGCTGGCGGGAGGGTGGGTCACCCCTCCACTTT
>-|TRBD1|TRBV9|TRBJ1-2
CASSADRGRGNVGYGYTF
TGTGCCAGCAGCGCCGATAGGGGCAGGGGGAATGTGGGGTATGGCTACACCTTC
>-|-|TRBV7-3|TRBJ1-2
CASSLTGGSNYGYTF
TGTGCCAGCAGCTTGACAGGCGGGAGTAACTATGGCTACACCTTC
>few|-|TRBV5-1|TRBJ1-4
CASSITGKANEKLFF
TGCGCCAGCAGCATTACCGGGAAAGCTAATGAAAAACTGTTTTTT
>-|-|TRBV7-9|TRBJ1-1
CASTPGVTEAFF
TGTGCCAGCACCCCGGGGGTCACTGAAGCTTTCTTT
>-|-|TRBV18|TRBJ2-2
CASSPRQIPNTGELFF
TGTGCCAGCTCTCCCAGACAGATACCAAACACCGGGGAGCTGTTTTTT
>-|TRBD1|TRBV7-2|TRBJ1-3
CASSLGYQGAQPGNTIYF
TGTGCCAGCAGCTTAGGGTATCAGGGGGCGCAGCCCGGAAACACCATATATTTT
>-|TRBD1|TRBV6-5|TRBJ1-2
CASSYPGTETNYGYTF
TGTGCCAGCAGTTACCCCGGGACAGAGACTAACTATGGCTACACCTTC
>-|TRBD1|TRBV19|TRBJ2-1
CASDLGQGYNEQFF
TGTGCCAGTGACTTGGGACAGGGGTACAATGAGCAGTTCTTC
>-|-|TRBV2|TRBJ1-1
CASSEVRVMNTEAFF
TGTGCCAGCAGTGAAGTGAGGGTTATGAACACTGAAGCTTTCTTT
>-|TRBD1|TRBV11-2|TRBJ1-1
CASSPLGDRGASTEAFF
TGTGCCAGCAGCCCCCTGGGCGACAGGGGAGCTAGTACTGAAGCTTTCTTT
>-|-|TRBV6-6|TRBJ1-1
CASSYERNTEAFF
TGTGCCAGCAGTTACGAGAGGAACACTGAAGCTTTCTTT
>-|TRBD2|TRBV30|TRBJ2-1
CAWSLGLAGSDEQFF
TGTGCCTGGAGTCTAGGACTAGCGGGGTCCGATGAGCAGTTCTTC
>few|TRBD1|TRBV10-3|TRBJ1-1
CATSDRGNTEAFF
TGTGCCACTAGTGACAGGGGAAACACTGAAGCTTTCTTT
>-|-|TRBV4-1|TRBJ1-1
CASKLEFNTEAFF
TGCGCCAGCAAACTAGAGTTCAACACTGAAGCTTTCTTT
>-|-|TRBV11-2|TRBJ2-7
CASSPLLGRKYEQYF
TGTGCCAGCAGCCCACTCCTGGGGCGAAAATACGAGCAGTACTTC
>few|TRBD1|TRBV5-1|TRBJ1-4
CASSFSRGLEEKLFF
TGCGCCAGCAGCTTTAGCAGGGGGCTAGAGGAAAAACTGTTTTTT
>-|-|TRBV9|TRBJ2-3
CASSAYTDTQYF
TGTGCCAGCAGCGCCTACACAGATACGCAGTATTTT
>-|TRBD1|TRBV5-1|TRBJ1-2
CASSSTGVETYGYTF
TGCGCCAGCAGCTCTACAGGGGTGGAGACCTATGGCTACACCTTC
>-|-|TRBV6-6|TRBJ1-5
CASSYGDQPQHF
TGTGCCAGCAGTTATGGAGATCAGCCCCAGCATTTT
>-|-|TRBV18|TRBJ1-1
CASSPSAAQLTEAFF
TGTGCCAGCTCACCTTCCGCGGCCCAGCTTACTGAAGCTTTCTTT
>-|TRBD1|TRBV2|TRBJ1-2
CASTPMQGGNGSTF
TGTGCCAGCACCCCCATGCAGGGGGGTAATGGCTCCACCTTC
>-|-|TRBV10-2|TRBJ1-1
CASSEKQGEAFF
TGCGCCAGCAGTGAGAAACAGGGTGAAGCTTTCTTT
>-|TRBD1|TRBV4-3|TRBJ2-7
CASSRGQGYEQYF
TGCGCCAGCAGCCGGGGACAGGGGTACGAGCAGTACTTC
>-|-|TRBV18|TRBJ1-4
CASSRGSGNEKLFF
TGTGCCAGCTCCCGGGGTTCCGGAAATGAAAAACTGTTTTTT
>-|TRBD1|TRBV6-6|TRBJ2-5
CASSSGTGGKETQYF
TGTGCCAGCAGCTCCGGGACAGGGGGCAAAGAGACCCAGTACTTC
>-|-|TRBV13|TRBJ1-5
CASSLGQNQPQHF
TGTGCCAGCAGCTTAGGTCAGAATCAGCCCCAGCATTTT
>-|-|TRBV14|TRBJ2-3
CASSWVWWAPTDTQYF
TGTGCCAGCAGCTGGGTCTGGTGGGCCCCTACAGATACGCAGTATTTT
>-|TRBD1|TRBV6-6|TRBJ1-4
CASSYSGQGYEKLFF
TGTGCCAGCAGTTACTCGGGACAGGGTTATGAAAAACTGTTTTTT
>-|-|TRBV7-2|TRBJ2-7
CASSLEGSGRGSRSYEQYF
TGTGCCAGCAGCTTAGAGGGTAGTGGCAGGGGCTCACGCTCCTACGAGCAGTACTTC
>-|-|TRBV5-6|TRBJ2-4
CASRRSRLENIQYF
TGTGCCAGCAGACGCTCTAGACTAGAAAACATTCAGTACTTC
>-|-|TRBV6-6|TRBJ1-1
CASSSSGGGTEAFF
TGTGCCAGCAGCTCCTCGGGGGGAGGGACTGAAGCTTTCTTT
>-|-|TRBV19|TRBJ1-1
CASSFTASRNTEAFF
TGTGCCAGTAGTTTCACAGCAAGTAGGAACACTGAAGCTTTCTTT
>-|TRBD1|TRBV28|TRBJ2-5
CASSMGQRQYF
TGTGCCAGCAGTATGGGACAGCGGCAGTACTTC
>-|TRBD1|TRBV28|TRBJ1-1
CAVTGAAGGTEAFF
TGTGCCGTTACAGGGGCGGCTGGTGGCACTGAAGCTTTCTTT
>-|-|TRBV5-6|TRBJ2-5
CASSLQRQGKETQYF
TGTGCCAGCAGCTTGCAGAGGCAGGGAAAAGAGACCCAGTACTTC
>-|TRBD1|TRBV10-1|TRBJ1-2
CASSVDRVKYGYTF
TGCGCCAGCAGTGTGGACAGGGTGAAGTATGGCTACACCTTC
>-|TRBD1|TRBV2|TRBJ2-5
CASSDGRGRPTPQYF
TGTGCCAGCAGTGATGGCAGGGGGCGACCGACGCCCCAGTACTTC
>-|-|TRBV11-2|TRBJ2-7
CASSLVHRAYEQYF
TGTGCCAGCAGCTTAGTACACAGGGCCTACGAGCAGTACTTC
>-|-|TRBV19|TRBJ2-2
CASRTGAGELFF
TGTGCCAGTAGGACCGGGGCCGGGGAGCTGTTTTTT
>few|TRBD2|TRBV30|TRBJ2-3
CAWGTSGNPDTQYF
TGTGCCTGGGGGACTAGCGGAAACCCAGATACGCAGTATTTT
>-|-|TRBV19|TRBJ2-2
CATHPLAGTGELFF
TGTGCCACTCACCCCTTAGCCGGGACCGGGGAGCTGTTTTTT
>-|-|TRBV7-2|TRBJ1-1
CASSTRPREAEAFF
TGTGCCAGCAGCACCCGGCCCCGAGAGGCTGAAGCTTTCTTT
>-|TRBD2|TRBV5-5|TRBJ2-2
CASSQRSSGGSGTGELFF
TGTGCCAGCAGCCAAAGGTCTAGCGGGGGGTCCGGGACCGGGGAGCTGTTTTTT
>-|TRBD2|TRBV7-6|TRBJ2-3
CASSFSGGPTDTQYF
TGTGCCAGCAGCTTTAGCGGGGGGCCCACAGATACGCAGTATTTT
>few|-|TRBV6-4|TRBJ1-5
CASSSTANQPQHF
TGTGCCAGCAGTTCTACAGCCAATCAGCCCCAGCATTTT
>-|TRBD2|TRBV11-2|TRBJ2-7
CASSSLAGASYEQYF
TGTGCCAGCAGCTCCTTAGCGGGGGCTTCCTACGAGCAGTACTTC
>-|TRBD2|TRBV5-8|TRBJ2-5
CASSLLVASGGGKETQYF
TGTGCCAGCAGCTTGCTTGTTGCTAGCGGGGGAGGTAAAGAGACCCAGTACTTC
>few|-|TRBV7-8|TRBJ1-1
CASSNQVEAFF
TGTGCCAGCAGCAACCAGGTAGAAGCTTTCTTT